What follows are 28 T cell receptor beta chains derived from one specimen sequenced in a study of CD8+CD57+ T cells in acquired aplastic anemia. Template material for TCR beta VDJ and CDR3 profiling consisted of genomic DNA. TCRdb re-called the reads with MiXCR, one entry per CDR3 protein. The sample has about 180,000 distinct CDR3 sequences; about three fifths are singletons. Sequenced patients had shown CD8+CD57+ cell expansion by flow cytometry. Specimen: sorted CD4+, CD8+, or CD8+CD57+ T cells (not recorded which) from PBMCs. The receptors here all came from a human donor with aplastic anemia.

The gene calls are TRBV7-9 and TRBJ2-7, with a weak D call TRBD1 (5 bases). CDR1 is SEHNR and CDR2 is FQNEAQ in the germline V gene (reference sequence). The CDR3 is 11 amino acids. The germline V and J ends were trimmed by 3 bases and 7 bases, with 7 bases remaining between them. The CDR3 reads CASSFREEQYF. CDR3 bases: TGTGCCAGCAGCTTCAGGGAAGAGCAGTACTTC.

The J gene is TRBJ2-7, the V gene TRBV5-1; 7 positions agree with TRBD1. Germline V gene lookup returns CDR1 SGHRS and CDR2 YFSETQ. V gave up 3 bases and J gave up 3 bases; unmatched junction bases: 3. CDR3 length: 13 residues. CDR3 DNA: TGCGCCAGCAGCTGGGGACAGAGCTACGAGCAGTACTTC. Translation gives CASSWGQSYEQYF.

This sequence joins TRBV19 and TRBJ1-5, with 7 bases aligning to TRBD1. Germline V lookup: CDR1 LNHDA, CDR2 SQIVND (reference sequence). V was clipped by 0 bases and J by 4 bases; unmatched bases: 3. The CDR3 has 15 amino acids. CDR3 coding DNA: TGTGCCAGTAGTATAGATTACAGGGGTAATCAGCCCCAGCATTTT. Protein: CASSIDYRGNQPQHF.

V usage is TRBV20-1 and J usage is TRBJ2-3; 13 bases fit TRBD2. The V gene's germline CDR1 is DFQATT and CDR2 SNEGSKA (reference sequence). V was clipped by 6 bases and J by 2 bases; unmatched bases: 5. This CDR3 region has 15 residues. CDR3 protein: CSAPGTSGITDTQYF. In DNA form, the CDR3 reads TGCAGTGCCCCAGGGACTAGCGGGATCACAGATACGCAGTATTTT.

The rearrangement links TRBV10-3 to TRBJ1-1; no clear D gene. The length of the CDR3 is 15 residues. Germline loops: CDR1 ENHRY, CDR2 SYGVKD. Trimming took 3 bases from V and 4 from J, leaving 15 bases between them. The CDR3 spells CAISDPGDVSTEAFF. The DNA for the CDR3 is TGTGCCATCAGTGACCCGGGAGACGTTAGCACTGAAGCTTTCTTT.

This clonotype came up a few times. The V call is TRBV20-1, the J call TRBJ2-7; D perhaps matches TRBD1 (6 bases). This CDR3 contains 15 residues. Germline CDR1 and CDR2: DFQATT and SNEGSKA (reference sequence). Between the trimmed V and J ends, which lost 6 bases and 2 bases, there was a span of 20 bases. The CDR3 DNA follows: TGCAGTGCCATCGAGAGTACAGGGAGTACCTACGAGCAGTACTTC. Protein sequence: CSAIESTGSTYEQYF.

V gene TRBV15 combines with J gene TRBJ1-4, with 10 bases lining up with TRBD1. Trimming cost V 4 bases and J 8 bases; bases outside gene matches: 4. The CDR3 extends over 14 amino acids. Germline V gene sequence: CDR1 LNHNV, CDR2 YYDKDF (reference sequence). DNA of the CDR3: TGTGCCACCAGCACCGGGACAGGGGACGAAAAACTGTTTTTT. As protein: CATSTGTGDEKLFF.

The chain uses TRBV10-3 and TRBJ1-1, with D unresolved. V lost 3 bases, J lost 2 bases, and 7 bases lay in between. Per germline, CDR1 ENHRY and CDR2 SYGVKD. The length of the CDR3 is 13 residues. CDR3 amino acids: CAISDLGNTEAFF. DNA for the CDR3: TGTGCCATCAGTGATCTAGGAAACACTGAAGCTTTCTTT.

The chain combines TRBV7-2 with TRBJ1-1; D call uncertain. The CDR3 extends over 12 amino acids. The V end was cut by 5 bases, the J end by 5 bases, with 9 bases between. Germline V CDR1 and CDR2: SGHTA, FQGNSA. CDR3 loop: CASSLRETEAFF. The CDR3 DNA reads as TGTGCCAGCAGCCTGAGGGAGACTGAAGCTTTCTTT.

In this sample, this clonotype turned up a few times. V usage is TRBV7-8 and J usage is TRBJ1-6; D remains unclear. The CDR3 runs 12 residues. Trimming stripped 7 bases from V and 5 bases from J, with 6 bases between. In germline, CDR1 is SGHVS, CDR2 FQNEAQ. The CDR3, as DNA: TGTGCCAGCACCCTTCATAATTCACCCCTCCACTTT. Amino acid sequence: CASTLHNSPLHF.

In this sample, this clonotype turned up many times. A much larger clone is a single base away; this may be a read error. The chain employs TRBV10-1 and TRBJ2-7, with D possibly matching TRBD1 (6 bases). The germline V and J ends were trimmed by 2 bases and 8 bases, with 13 bases remaining between them. This CDR3 is 13 amino acids long. Germline V gene sequence: CDR1 WNHNN, CDR2 SYGVQD (reference sequence). This CDR3 is CASSEGRGYKQYF. The CDR3 DNA reads TGCGCCAGCAGTGAGGGCAGGGGATACAAGCAGTACTTC.

J is TRBJ2-7 and V is TRBV24-1, with 7 bases matching TRBD2. The CDR3 sequence is 14 residues long. The trim removed 5 bases at V and 2 bases at J, leaving 5 bases unmatched. The germline V gene has CDR1 KGHDR and CDR2 SFDVKD. The CDR3 sequence is CATSAAGGTYEQYF. The CDR3 nucleotides are TGTGCCACCAGTGCCGCCGGGGGGACCTACGAGCAGTACTTC.

J is TRBJ1-4 and V is TRBV6-5; 9 bases line up with TRBD1. Germline CDR1 and CDR2: MNHEY and SVGAGI. The CDR3 totals 14 residues. The trim removed 6 bases at V and 8 bases at J, leaving 7 bases unmatched. CDR3 loop: CASSTGTGLEKLFF. As DNA, the CDR3 is TGTGCCAGCAGCACCGGGACAGGGCTAGAAAAACTGTTTTTT.

As for this clonotype: Its ends do not fully match the called genes, so a read error is possible. The chain carries TRBV19 and TRBJ1-1; possible D gene TRBD1, 6 bases. Germline CDR1 is LNHDA and CDR2 is SQIVND (reference sequence). CDR3 length equals 16 residues. CDR3 region: CACGNQQGKGVAEAFF. As DNA, the CDR3 is TGTGCCTGTGGAAATCAACAGGGTAAAGGAGTGGCTGAAGCTTTCTTC.

On this clonotype itself: The junction departs from germline at one end; a sequencing error may be responsible. V usage is TRBV9 and J usage is TRBJ2-7; 10 bases match TRBD1. This CDR3 is built from 14 residues. Germline CDR1 reads SGDLS; CDR2 reads YYNGEE. The CDR3 sequence is CASNVGQGVSEQYF. The CDR3 coding sequence is TGTGCCAGCAACGTAGGACAGGGGGTTTCCGAGCAGTACTTC. Using reference TRBV9 and TRBJ2-7 for the parts outside the CDR3, the full variable domain is DSGVTQTPKHLITATGQRVTLRCSPRSGDLSVYWYQQSLDQGLQFLIQYYNGEERAKGNILERFSAQQFPDLHSELNLSSLELGDSALYFCASNVGQGVSEQYFGPGTRLTVT.

Details on this clonotype: The conserved phenylalanine or tryptophan normally closing the CDR3 is absent here, so this likely arose from a read error. The DNA is omitted, as the CDR3 cannot be located on it reliably, and the CDR3 follows TCRdb's listing. The chain combines TRBV5-5 with TRBJ2-3. The germline V gene encodes CDR1 SGHKS and CDR2 YYEKEE (reference sequence). 9 amino acids form the CDR3, both terminal residues included. The CDR3 reads CASPASPAA.

The chain employs TRBV7-9 and TRBJ2-3; the match to TRBD1 covers 7 bases. This CDR3 comprises 16 residues. The junction had 11 bases not matched to a gene; V was cut back by 5 bases and J by 3 bases. CDR1 SEHNR and CDR2 FQNEAQ come from the germline V gene (reference sequence). The CDR3 spells CASSPPGQRSTDTQYF. The CDR3 region has the DNA TGTGCCAGCAGCCCCCCGGGACAGAGGTCTACAGATACGCAGTATTTT. Supplemented by reference TRBV7-9 and TRBJ2-3, the full variable domain reads DTGVSQNPRHKITKRGQNVTFRCDPISEHNRLYWYRQTLGQGPEFLTYFQNEAQLEKSRLLSDRFSAERPKGSFSTLEIQRTEQGDSAMYLCASSPPGQRSTDTQYFGPGTRLTVL.

This clonotype occurred many times. The chain recombines TRBV6-4 with TRBJ2-2, with D unclear. CDR3 length equals 13 residues. Germline values: CDR1 MRHNA, CDR2 SNTAGT. V shed 2 bases and J shed 3 bases, with 4 bases lying between them. The CDR3 is CASSDRDTGELFF. The CDR3 coding sequence is TGTGCCAGCAGTGACAGGGACACCGGGGAGCTGTTTTTT.

The chain joins TRBV7-2 to TRBJ2-5; 13 positions match TRBD2. J gave up 4 bases and V 5 bases, and 4 bases lay outside the gene matches. The CDR3 is 15 residues long. Germline V gives CDR1 SGHTA, CDR2 FQGNSA. The DNA for the CDR3 is TGTGCCAGCAGCCGGACTAGCGGGAGCGGAGAGACCCAGTACTTC. This encodes CASSRTSGSGETQYF.

The chain couples TRBV12-3 or TRBV12-4 to TRBJ2-7, with TRBD2 as a possible D gene (6 bases). Gene TRBJ2-5 matches the end of the DNA better, so the J call may be wrong. This CDR3 has 15 residues. CDR3 coding DNA: TGTGCCAGCAGTCGTGCGGGGCAGGGAGAAGAGACCCAGTACTTC. Translation gives CASSRAGQGEETQYF.

The chain has TRBV10-3 and TRBJ2-7; 8 nucleotides align to TRBD1. The CDR3 runs to 16 residues. The J segment lost 6 bases and the V segment lost 7 bases, leaving 17 bases of the junction unmatched. Per germline, CDR1 ENHRY and CDR2 SYGVKD. DNA for the CDR3: TGTGCCATCACCGAGGACAGGGCAGGGATGTCAGGCGAGCAGTACTTC. Its translation is CAITEDRAGMSGEQYF.

This chain connects TRBV15 to TRBJ1-6, with TRBD1 identical over 8 bases. V was clipped by 3 bases and J by 8 bases; unmatched bases: 12. The CDR3 runs 17 residues. Germline V gene sequence: CDR1 LNHNV, CDR2 YYDKDF (reference sequence). The CDR3 DNA reads as TGTGCCACCAGCAGGGAAGTGGCAGGGGGCCGTTATTCACCCCTCCACTTT. Protein sequence: CATSREVAGGRYSPLHF.

The chain couples TRBV24-1 to TRBJ1-5; 11 bases are shared with TRBD1. CDR3 length: 15 residues. Germline V gene data show CDR1 as KGHDR and CDR2 as SFDVKD. The ends lost 11 bases at V and 2 bases at J; junction bases unmatched: 7. CDR3 in DNA: TGTGCCAGGACAGGGGGCCAGTGGCGCAATCAGCCCCAGCATTTT. This translates into CARTGGQWRNQPQHF.

This sequence joins TRBV24-1 and TRBJ1-3, with D hard to call. Germline CDR1 is KGHDR and CDR2 is SFDVKD. The CDR3 length is 13 residues. The ends were cut back, 7 bases at V and 0 bases at J, with 6 bases in the middle. The CDR3 protein is CATRELSGNTIYF. The DNA for the CDR3 is TGTGCCACCAGGGAGCTCTCTGGAAACACCATATATTTT.

The chain is built from TRBV19 and TRBJ1-5; D is unclear. The CDR3 totals 14 residues. Trimming removed 10 bases at V and 0 bases at J, with 13 bases between. Germline assignment: CDR1 LNHDA and CDR2 SQIVND (reference sequence). The CDR3 loop is CATSAANSNQPQHF. The CDR3 region has the DNA TGTGCCACCAGCGCAGCTAATAGCAATCAGCCCCAGCATTTT.

This chain joins TRBV2 and TRBJ1-1; no definite D call. This CDR3 comprises 13 residues. The V end was cut by 5 bases, the J end by 0 bases, with 7 bases between. Germline CDR1 SNHLY, CDR2 FYNNEI. Here the CDR3 DNA reads TGTGCCAGCAGTTTTGGGATGAACACTGAAGCTTTCTTT. Residues: CASSFGMNTEAFF.

The CDR3 DNA sequence: TGTGCCAGTAGGGACAGTGGTGGTAGGTACGAGCAGTACTTC. This sequence encodes CASRDSGGRYEQYF. The genes are TRBV19 and TRBJ2-7; tentatively, D is TRBD1 (6 bases). CDR1 is LNHDA and CDR2 is SQIVND in the germline V gene (reference sequence). The CDR3 is 14 amino acids. Deletions cut 6 bases from V and 4 bases from J, with 16 bases between.

The chain joins TRBV7-6 to TRBJ1-6; 7 bases are shared with TRBD1. Losses at the gene ends were 0 bases for V and 5 bases for J; bases not matched to a gene: 4. The CDR3 runs to 16 residues. In germline, CDR1 is SGHVS, CDR2 FNYEAQ. The CDR3 nucleotides read TGTGCCAGCAGCTTAGCGTCGGGACAGAATAATTCACCCCTCCACTTT. Its protein is CASSLASGQNNSPLHF. The variable domain in full, completed from reference TRBV7-6 and TRBJ1-6, reads GAGVSQSPRYKVTKRGQDVALRCDPISGHVSLYWYRQALGQGPEFLTYFNYEAQQDKSGLPNDRFSAERPEGSISTLTIQRTEQRDSAMYRCASSLASGQNNSPLHFGNGTRLTVT.